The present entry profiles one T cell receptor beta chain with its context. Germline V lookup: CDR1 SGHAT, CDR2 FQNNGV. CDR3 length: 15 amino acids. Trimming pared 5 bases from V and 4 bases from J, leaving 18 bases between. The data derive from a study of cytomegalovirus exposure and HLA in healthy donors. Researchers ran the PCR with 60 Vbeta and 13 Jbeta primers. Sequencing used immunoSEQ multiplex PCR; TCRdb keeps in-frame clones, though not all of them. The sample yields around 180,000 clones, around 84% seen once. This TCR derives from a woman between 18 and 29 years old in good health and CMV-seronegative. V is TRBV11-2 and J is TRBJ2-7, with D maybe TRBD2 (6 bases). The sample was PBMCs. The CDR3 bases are TGTGCCAGCAGCCCCCAAACAGAGGGGAGGTACGAGCAGTACTTC. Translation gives CASSPQTEGRYEQYF.